These T cell receptor beta chains were read from a single sample in a study of blood T cell repertoires in COVID-19. Sequencing was performed with immunoSEQ multiplex PCR; in TCRdb, only in-frame clones are kept and a portion is missing. The table includes approximately 170,000 clones, roughly four fifths detected once. Source material: peripheral blood. These receptors were taken from a woman at least 80 years old with COVID-19, enrolled during active disease. CDR3s include the opening cysteine and the closing phenylalanine or tryptophan. A D gene is named only where the DNA matches it firmly. Expanded clones are given a class, and other clones once, few, many or no size at all.

NA	TRBV21-1	TRBJ2-5	NA	CASSKDLPGTQPGETQYF	TGTGCCAGCAGCAAAGATCTACCTGGGACACAACCTGGAGAGACCCAGTACTTC
NA	TRBV29-1	TRBJ1-3	NA	CSGRGLGNTIYF	TGCAGCGGGCGGGGACTTGGAAACACCATATATTTT
NA	TRBV3-1/TRBV3-2	TRBJ2-7	TRBD2	CASSQFPGLAGGPASYEQYF	TGTGCCAGCAGCCAATTCCCGGGACTAGCGGGAGGGCCGGCCTCCTACGAGCAGTACTTC
few	TRBV30	TRBJ1-6	NA	CAWDSSYNSPLHF	TGTGCCTGGGACTCGTCATATAATTCACCCCTCCACTTT
NA	TRBV30	TRBJ2-7	NA	CAWRRDYSYEQYF	TGTGCCTGGAGGAGGGATTACTCCTACGAGCAGTACTTC
NA	TRBV5-1	TRBJ2-6	NA	CASSLAFSGANVLTF	TGCGCCAGCAGCTTGGCCTTCTCTGGGGCCAACGTCCTGACTTTC
NA	TRBV7-7	TRBJ2-1	TRBD1	CASSPGTGRFYNEQFF	TGTGCCAGCAGCCCCGGGACAGGGCGTTTCTACAATGAGCAGTTCTTC
NA	TRBV19	TRBJ1-2	NA	CASSIPGGINYGYTF	TGTGCCAGTAGTATCCCCGGGGGTATTAACTATGGCTACACCTTC
NA	TRBV30	TRBJ2-7	TRBD2	CAAILAGFYEQYF	TGTGCCGCTATACTAGCGGGATTCTACGAGCAGTACTTC
NA	TRBV18	TRBJ2-7	TRBD1	CASSPAGQGPEQYF	TGTGCCAGCTCACCAGCGGGACAGGGTCCCGAGCAGTACTTC
NA	TRBV9	TRBJ2-3	TRBD2	CASSAQGTTSTDTQYF	TGTGCCAGCAGCGCCCAAGGGACTACTAGCACAGATACGCAGTATTTT
NA	TRBV9	TRBJ2-3	NA	CASSVEGAEWRAQYF	TGTGCCAGCAGCGTAGAGGGGGCGGAATGGAGGGCGCAGTATTTT
NA	TRBV5-1	TRBJ2-7	NA	CASSGGTLSVYEQYF	TGCGCCAGCAGCGGCGGGACTCTCAGCGTCTACGAGCAGTACTTC
few	TRBV7-2	TRBJ2-7	TRBD1	CASRTGQGDYEQYF	TGTGCCAGCAGGACTGGACAGGGGGATTACGAGCAGTACTTC
NA	TRBV18	TRBJ1-4	TRBD1	CASSPSTGLTNEKLFF	TGTGCCAGCTCACCTTCGACAGGGCTCACTAATGAAAAACTGTTTTTT
NA	TRBV5-6	TRBJ2-7	TRBD2	CASSSVAGDVEQYF	TGTGCCAGCAGCTCCGTTGCGGGGGATGTCGAGCAGTACTTC
NA	TRBV5-8	TRBJ1-5	NA	CASSLAGRGNNQPQHF	TGTGCCAGCAGCTTGGCTGGGCGGGGGAACAATCAGCCCCAGCATTTT
NA	TRBV10-3	TRBJ1-1	TRBD1	CAIRTGGVTEAFF	TGTGCCATCAGGACAGGGGGGGTAACTGAAGCTTTCTTT
NA	TRBV3-1/TRBV3-2	TRBJ2-2	TRBD2	CASSQVSSGRRELFF	TGTGCCAGCAGCCAAGTATCTAGCGGGAGGCGGGAGCTGTTTTTT
NA	TRBV9	TRBJ1-1	TRBD1	CASSARTGRMSF	TGTGCCAGCAGCGCTCGGACAGGGAGGATGAGTTTT
NA	TRBV3-1/TRBV3-2	TRBJ2-1	NA	CASSQGLSSYNEQFF	TGTGCCAGCAGCCAAGGGCTCAGCTCCTACAATGAGCAGTTCTTC
few	TRBV7-9	TRBJ1-6	TRBD1	CASRRQGAGNSPLHF	TGTGCCAGCAGAAGACAGGGGGCTGGGAATTCACCCCTCCACTTT
NA	TRBV5-1	TRBJ1-1	NA	CASSLAGIMAFF	TGCGCCAGCAGCTTGGCGGGGATAATGGCTTTCTTT
NA	TRBV24-1	TRBJ2-3	NA	CAIKVGGVNTDTQYF	TGTGCCATAAAAGTCGGCGGGGTCAACACAGATACGCAGTATTTT